The 10 T cell receptor beta chains listed next were all sequenced from one sample in a study of blood T cell repertoires in COVID-19. Produced via immunoSEQ multiplex PCR; TCRdb's table is partial and in-frame only. The table has 450,000 or so clones, over 85% seen once. The source material was peripheral blood. Receptor source: a man aged 18 to 30 with COVID-19, enrolled during active disease.

This clone was observed once. V usage is TRBV3-1 (or the pseudogene TRBV3-2) and J usage is TRBJ2-1; TRBD1 aligns across 9 bases. Trimming cost V 6 bases and J 8 bases; bases outside gene matches: 8. CDR3 length equals 14 residues. Germline V gene sequence: CDR1 LGHDT, CDR2 YNNKEL (reference sequence). Written as DNA, the CDR3 is TGTGCCAGCAGTCCGGGACAGGGTTTCCATGAGCAGTTCTTC. Translating it yields CASSPGQGFHEQFF.

The rearrangement joins TRBV27 to TRBJ1-3; 7 bases align to TRBD1. J lost 3 bases, V lost 5 bases, and 4 bases had no gene match. Germline assignment: CDR1 MNHEY and CDR2 SMNVEV (reference sequence). The CDR3 sequence is 14 residues long. CDR3 loop: CASSPWDSGNTIYF. As DNA, the CDR3 is TGTGCCAGCAGTCCATGGGACAGTGGAAACACCATATATTTT.

DNA of the CDR3: TGTGCCAGCATGAGGACTTATGGAAACACCATATATTTT. Its protein product is CASMRTYGNTIYF. The chain employs TRBV6-5 and TRBJ1-3, with D uncertain. The CDR3 consists of 13 residues. With 7 bases removed from V and 3 bases from J, the gap between germline ends came to 10 bases. In germline, CDR1 is MNHEY, CDR2 SVGAGI.

This clone was observed a single time. The rearrangement joins TRBV7-6 to TRBJ2-1; the match to TRBD2 covers 8 bases. The germline V gene encodes CDR1 SGHVS and CDR2 FNYEAQ. CDR3 size: 16 residues. Trimming cost V 0 bases and J 7 bases; bases outside gene matches: 8. Here the CDR3 reads CASSLAGGVPRNEQFF. As DNA, the CDR3 is TGTGCCAGCAGCTTAGCCGGGGGGGTCCCCAGGAATGAGCAGTTCTTC.

This chain links TRBV14 with TRBJ2-3; 7 positions agree with TRBD2. The germline V gene encodes CDR1 SGHDN and CDR2 FVKESK. The CDR3 loop spans 16 amino acids. With 0 bases clipped from V and 1 base from J, the junction kept 4 bases outside the gene matches. CDR3: CASSQDAGVGTDTQYF. The CDR3 bases are TGTGCCAGCAGCCAAGATGCGGGAGTGGGCACAGATACGCAGTATTTT.

CDR3 loop: CARQGAQETQYF. Here the CDR3 DNA reads TGTGCCAGACAGGGGGCTCAAGAGACCCAGTACTTC. The chain carries TRBV30 and TRBJ2-5; 10 bases line up with TRBD1. CDR3 size: 12 residues. The V and J ends lost 8 bases and 2 bases, in that order; junction bases with no gene match: 2. The germline gives CDR1 GTSNPN, CDR2 SVGIG (reference sequence).

This clone was seen just once. The V gene is TRBV4-1, the J gene TRBJ2-2; TRBD2 is a possible D gene (6 bases). The V gene lost 0 bases and the J gene lost 1 base, with 12 bases spanning the gap. Germline V gene lookup returns CDR1 MGHRA and CDR2 YSYEKL. The length of the CDR3 is 17 residues. The CDR3 DNA follows: TGCGCCAGCAGCCAAGATGGATGGAGGGAGAACACCGGGGAGCTGTTTTTT. Translating gives CASSQDGWRENTGELFF.

The chain couples TRBV10-2 to TRBJ1-2, with 7 bases that match TRBD1. V shed 3 bases, J shed 4 bases, and the junction held 11 bases outside the gene matches. The CDR3 sequence is 16 residues long. Germline values: CDR1 WSHSY, CDR2 SAAADI. CDR3 protein: CASSDWDRRATYGYTF. The DNA of the CDR3 is TGCGCCAGCAGTGATTGGGACAGACGGGCCACCTATGGCTACACCTTC.

This clone came up once. The V and J genes are TRBV5-1 and TRBJ2-1; D is unresolved. V was trimmed by 2 bases and J by 10 bases, leaving 16 bases between them. Germline values: CDR1 SGHRS, CDR2 YFSETQ. CDR3 length equals 14 residues. CDR3: CASSFDGSSREQFF. Here the CDR3 DNA reads TGCGCCAGCAGCTTTGATGGATCGTCCAGGGAGCAGTTCTTC.

About this clone: This could be a read error, since a much larger clone is one nucleotide away. The rearrangement joins TRBV6-5 to TRBJ1-5; D uncertain. Germline loops: CDR1 MNHEY, CDR2 SVGAGI. The CDR3 length is 13 residues. Trimming took off 6 bases at V and 0 bases at J, with 6 bases between the two ends. The CDR3 DNA reads as TGTGCCAGCAGCCGGGATAGCAATCAGCCCCAGCATTTT. It codes for CASSRDSNQPQHF.